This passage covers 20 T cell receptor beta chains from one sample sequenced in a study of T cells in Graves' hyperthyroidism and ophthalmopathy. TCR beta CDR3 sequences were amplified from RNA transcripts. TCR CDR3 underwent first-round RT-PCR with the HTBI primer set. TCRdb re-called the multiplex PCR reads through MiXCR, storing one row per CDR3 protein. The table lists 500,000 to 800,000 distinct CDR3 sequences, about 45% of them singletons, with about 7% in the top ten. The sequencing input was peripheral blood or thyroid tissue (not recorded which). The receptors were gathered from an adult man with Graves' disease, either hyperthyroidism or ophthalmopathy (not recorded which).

CDR3 amino acids: CASSLSGQGPYEQYF. CDR3 nucleotides: TGTGCCAGCAGTTTATCGGGACAGGGGCCCTACGAGCAGTACTTC. The V and J genes are TRBV2 and TRBJ2-7; 10 positions agree with TRBD1. CDR3 length equals 15 residues. V was clipped by 5 bases and J by 2 bases; unmatched bases: 6. The germline CDR1 and CDR2 sequences are SNHLY and FYNNEI. The entire variable domain, with the rest obtained from reference TRBV2 and TRBJ2-7, is as follows: EPEVTQTPSHQVTQMGQEVILRCVPISNHLYFYWYRQILGQKVEFLVSFYNNEISEKSEIFDDQFSVERPDGSNFTLKIRSTKLEDSAMYFCASSLSGQGPYEQYFGPGTRLTVT.

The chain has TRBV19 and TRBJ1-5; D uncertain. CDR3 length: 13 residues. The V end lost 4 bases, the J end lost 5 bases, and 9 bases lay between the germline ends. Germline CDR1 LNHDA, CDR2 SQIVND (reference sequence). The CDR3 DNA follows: TGTGCCAGTAGTAGATCCCACTATCAGCCCCAGCATTTT. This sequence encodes CASSRSHYQPQHF.

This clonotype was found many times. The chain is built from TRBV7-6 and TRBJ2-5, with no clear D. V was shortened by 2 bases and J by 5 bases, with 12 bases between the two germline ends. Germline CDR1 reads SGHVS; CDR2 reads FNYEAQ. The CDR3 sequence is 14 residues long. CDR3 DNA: TGTGCCAGCAGCTTAATCTCGCAGAGCGAGACCCAGTACTTC. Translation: CASSLISQSETQYF.

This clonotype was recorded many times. The CDR3 DNA reads as TGTGCCATCAGTGAGAAAGACAGCTCTGGAAACACCATATATTTT. Its translation is CAISEKDSSGNTIYF. The V and J genes are TRBV10-3 and TRBJ1-3; D might be TRBD1 (5 bases). Germline V gives CDR1 ENHRY, CDR2 SYGVKD. Trimming stripped 2 bases from V and 0 bases from J, with 8 bases between. The CDR3 loop spans 15 amino acids.

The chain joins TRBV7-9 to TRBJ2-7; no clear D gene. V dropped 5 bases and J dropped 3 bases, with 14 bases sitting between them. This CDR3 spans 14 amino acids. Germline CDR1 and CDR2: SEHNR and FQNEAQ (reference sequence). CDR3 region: CASSQSATLYEQYF. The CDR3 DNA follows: TGTGCCAGCAGCCAGTCAGCAACACTCTACGAGCAGTACTTC.

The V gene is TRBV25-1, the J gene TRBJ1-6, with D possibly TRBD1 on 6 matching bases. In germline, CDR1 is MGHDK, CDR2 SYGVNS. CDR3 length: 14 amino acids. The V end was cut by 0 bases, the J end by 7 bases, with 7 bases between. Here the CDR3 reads CASSEYRGNSPLHF. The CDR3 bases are TGTGCCAGCAGTGAATACAGGGGCAATTCACCCCTCCACTTT. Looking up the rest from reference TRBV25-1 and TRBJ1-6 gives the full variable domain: EADIYQTPRYLVIGTGKKITLECSQTMGHDKMYWYQQDPGMELHLIHYSYGVNSTEKGDLSSESTVSRIRTEHFPLTLESARPSHTSQYLCASSEYRGNSPLHFGNGTRLTVT.

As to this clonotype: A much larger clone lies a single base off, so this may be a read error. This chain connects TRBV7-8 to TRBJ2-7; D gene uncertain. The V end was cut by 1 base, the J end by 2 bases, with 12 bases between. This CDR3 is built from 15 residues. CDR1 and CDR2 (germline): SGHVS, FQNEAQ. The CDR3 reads CASSLGPPAAYEQYF. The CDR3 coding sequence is TGTGCCAGCAGCTTAGGCCCACCAGCCGCCTACGAGCAGTACTTC.

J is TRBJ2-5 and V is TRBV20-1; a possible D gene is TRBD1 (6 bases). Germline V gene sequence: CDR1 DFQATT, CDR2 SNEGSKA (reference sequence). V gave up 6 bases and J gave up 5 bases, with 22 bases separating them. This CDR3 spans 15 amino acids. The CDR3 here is CSAYRPVTGGETQYF. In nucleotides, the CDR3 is TGCAGTGCCTATCGACCCGTGACAGGTGGGGAGACCCAGTACTTC.

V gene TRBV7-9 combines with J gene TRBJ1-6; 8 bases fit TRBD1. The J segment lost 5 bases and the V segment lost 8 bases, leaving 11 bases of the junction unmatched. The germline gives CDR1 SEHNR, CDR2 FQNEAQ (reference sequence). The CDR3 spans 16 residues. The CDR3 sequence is CASSTETGGNNSPLHF. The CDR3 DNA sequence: TGTGCCAGCTCAACCGAAACAGGGGGTAATAATTCACCCCTCCACTTT.

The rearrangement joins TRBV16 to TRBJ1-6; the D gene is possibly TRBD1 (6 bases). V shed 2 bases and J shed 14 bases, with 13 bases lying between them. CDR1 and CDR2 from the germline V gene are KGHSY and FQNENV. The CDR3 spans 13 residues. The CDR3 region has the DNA TGTGCCAGCAGCCAAACAGGGACGATGGCCCTCCACTTT. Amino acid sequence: CASSQTGTMALHF.

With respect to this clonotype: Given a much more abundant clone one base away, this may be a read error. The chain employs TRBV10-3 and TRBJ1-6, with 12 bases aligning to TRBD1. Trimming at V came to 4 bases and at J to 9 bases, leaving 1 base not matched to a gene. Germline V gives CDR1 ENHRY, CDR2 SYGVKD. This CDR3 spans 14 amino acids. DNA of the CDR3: TGTGCCATCAGTGCGGGACAGGGGGCTTCACCCCTCCACTTT. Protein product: CAISAGQGASPLHF.

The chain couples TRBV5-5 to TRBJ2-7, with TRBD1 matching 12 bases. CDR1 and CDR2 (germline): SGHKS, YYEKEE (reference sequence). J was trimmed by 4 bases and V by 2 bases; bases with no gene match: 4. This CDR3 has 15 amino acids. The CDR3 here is CASSFGTGGKYEQYF. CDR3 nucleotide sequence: TGTGCCAGCAGCTTTGGGACAGGGGGCAAGTACGAGCAGTACTTC.

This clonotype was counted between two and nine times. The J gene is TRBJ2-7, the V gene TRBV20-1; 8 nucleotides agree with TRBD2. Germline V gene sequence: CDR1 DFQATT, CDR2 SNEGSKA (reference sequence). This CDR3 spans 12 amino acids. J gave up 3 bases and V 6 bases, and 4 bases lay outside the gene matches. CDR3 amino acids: CSAPGGLYEQYF. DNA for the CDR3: TGCAGTGCCCCGGGGGGGCTCTACGAGCAGTACTTC.

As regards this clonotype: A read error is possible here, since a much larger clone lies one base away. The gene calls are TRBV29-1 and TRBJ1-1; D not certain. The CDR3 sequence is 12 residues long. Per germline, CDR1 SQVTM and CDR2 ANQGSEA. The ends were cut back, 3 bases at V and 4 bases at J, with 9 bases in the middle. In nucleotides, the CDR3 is TGCAGCGTTGACAGCTGGAGCACTGAAGCTTTCTTT. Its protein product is CSVDSWSTEAFF.

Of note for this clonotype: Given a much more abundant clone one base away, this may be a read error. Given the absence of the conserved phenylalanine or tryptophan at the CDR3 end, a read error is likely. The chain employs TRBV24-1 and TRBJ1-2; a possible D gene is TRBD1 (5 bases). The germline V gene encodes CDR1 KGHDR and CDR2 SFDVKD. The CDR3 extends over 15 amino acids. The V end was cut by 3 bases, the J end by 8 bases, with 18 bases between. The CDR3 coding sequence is TGTGCCACCAGTGATGCCCACCAGTTCCGGGGGGGCTACACCTGC. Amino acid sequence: CATSDAHQFRGGYTC.

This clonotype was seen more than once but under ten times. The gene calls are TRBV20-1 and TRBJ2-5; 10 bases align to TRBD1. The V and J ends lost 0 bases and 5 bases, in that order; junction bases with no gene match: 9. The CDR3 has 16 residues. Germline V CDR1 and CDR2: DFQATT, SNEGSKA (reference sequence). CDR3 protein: CSARDKGQGVRETQYF. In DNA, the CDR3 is TGCAGTGCTAGAGATAAAGGACAGGGGGTTAGGGAGACCCAGTACTTC.

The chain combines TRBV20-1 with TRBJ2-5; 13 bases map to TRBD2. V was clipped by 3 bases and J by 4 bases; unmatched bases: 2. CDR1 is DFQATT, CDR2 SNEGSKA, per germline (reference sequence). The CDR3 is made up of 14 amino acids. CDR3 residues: CSARTSGRTETQYF. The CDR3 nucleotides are TGCAGTGCTAGGACTAGCGGGAGGACAGAGACCCAGTACTTC.

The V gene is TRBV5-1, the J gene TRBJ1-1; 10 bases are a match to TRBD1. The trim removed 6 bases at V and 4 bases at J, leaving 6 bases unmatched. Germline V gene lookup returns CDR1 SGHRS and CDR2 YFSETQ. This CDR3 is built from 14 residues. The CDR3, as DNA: TGCGCCAGCACCCGAGGACAGGGGGGCACTGAAGCTTTCTTT. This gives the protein CASTRGQGGTEAFF.

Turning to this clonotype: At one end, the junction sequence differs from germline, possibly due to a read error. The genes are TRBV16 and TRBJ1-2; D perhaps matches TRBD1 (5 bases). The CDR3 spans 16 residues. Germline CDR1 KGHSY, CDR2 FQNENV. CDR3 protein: CASGQPTGRNNYGYTF. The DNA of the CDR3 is TGCGCCAGCGGCCAACCTACGGGACGGAACAACTATGGCTACACCTTC. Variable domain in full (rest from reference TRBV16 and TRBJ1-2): GEEVAQTPKHLVRGEGQKAKLYCAPIKGHSYVFWYQQVLKNEFKFLISFQNENVFDETGMPKERFSAKCLPNSPCSLEIQATKLEDSAVYFCASGQPTGRNNYGYTFGSGTRLTVV.

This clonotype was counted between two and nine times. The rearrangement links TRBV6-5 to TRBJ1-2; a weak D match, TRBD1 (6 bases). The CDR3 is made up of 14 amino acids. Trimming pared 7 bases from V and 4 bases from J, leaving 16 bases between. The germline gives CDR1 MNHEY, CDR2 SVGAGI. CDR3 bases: TGTGCCAGCACCCAGGCCGGCAGGGGCTATGGCTACACCTTC. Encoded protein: CASTQAGRGYGYTF.